This T cell receptor (beta chain) is from a study of T cell changes during pregnancy in multiple sclerosis. Per germline, CDR1 LNHDA and CDR2 SQIVND (reference sequence). The CDR3 totals 16 residues. J lost 2 bases, V lost 7 bases, and 11 bases had no gene match. Only in-frame clones appear in the TCRdb table, and some are missing; sequencing was by immunoSEQ multiplex PCR. The repertoire holds around 97,000 clones, with 90% as singletons. Sequencing used peripheral blood, obtained in the second trimester of pregnancy. The chain uses TRBV19 and TRBJ1-3; TRBD1 matches at 7 bases. The TCR was taken from a female donor in good health, enrolled as a control in a pregnancy study. CDR3 in amino acids: CASTPETGRTGNTIYF. For the CDR3, the DNA is TGTGCCAGTACCCCAGAGACAGGGCGTACTGGAAACACCATATATTTT.